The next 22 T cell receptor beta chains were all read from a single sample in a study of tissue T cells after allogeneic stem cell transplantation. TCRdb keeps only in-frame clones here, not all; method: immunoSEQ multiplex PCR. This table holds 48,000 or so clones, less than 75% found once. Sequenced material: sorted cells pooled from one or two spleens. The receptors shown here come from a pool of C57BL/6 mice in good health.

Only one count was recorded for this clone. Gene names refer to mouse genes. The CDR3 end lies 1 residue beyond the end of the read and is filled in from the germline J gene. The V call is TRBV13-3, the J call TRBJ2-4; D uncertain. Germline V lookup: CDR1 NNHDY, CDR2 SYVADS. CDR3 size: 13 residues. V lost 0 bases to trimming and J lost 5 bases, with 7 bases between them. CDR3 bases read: TGTGCCAGCAGTGATGCCGGTCCAAACACCTTGTAC. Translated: CASSDAGPNTLY. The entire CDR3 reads CASSDAGPNTLYF.

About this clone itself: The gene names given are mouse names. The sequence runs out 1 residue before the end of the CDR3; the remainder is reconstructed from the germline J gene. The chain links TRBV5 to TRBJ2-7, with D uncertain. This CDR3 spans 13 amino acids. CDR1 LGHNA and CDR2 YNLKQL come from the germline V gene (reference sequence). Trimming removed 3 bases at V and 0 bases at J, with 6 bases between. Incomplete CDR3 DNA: TGTGCCAGCAGCCAGAGGAGCTCCTATGAACAGTAC. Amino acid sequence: CASSQRSSYEQY. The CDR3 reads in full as CASSQRSSYEQYF.

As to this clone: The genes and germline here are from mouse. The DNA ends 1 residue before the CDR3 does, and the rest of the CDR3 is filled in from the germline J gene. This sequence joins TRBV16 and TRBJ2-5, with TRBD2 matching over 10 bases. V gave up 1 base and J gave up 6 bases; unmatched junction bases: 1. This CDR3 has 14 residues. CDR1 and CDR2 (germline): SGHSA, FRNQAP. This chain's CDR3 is CASSLAGGADTQYF. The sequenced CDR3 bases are TGTGCAAGCAGCTTAGCTGGGGGGGCTGACACCCAGTAC.

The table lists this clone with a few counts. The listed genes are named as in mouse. The CDR3 spells CASGVRGREQYF. The covered CDR3 bases are TGTGCCAGCGGTGTCAGGGGGCGAGAACAGTAC. The chain employs TRBV13-2 and TRBJ2-7, with 8 bases aligning to TRBD1. The sequenced fragment ends 1 residue before the CDR3 boundary, so the rest is inferred from the germline J gene. The CDR3 is 12 residues long. Germline V gene lookup returns CDR1 NNHNN and CDR2 SYGAGS (reference sequence). After removal of 3 bases from V and 7 bases from J, the junction contained 3 bases not matched to a gene.

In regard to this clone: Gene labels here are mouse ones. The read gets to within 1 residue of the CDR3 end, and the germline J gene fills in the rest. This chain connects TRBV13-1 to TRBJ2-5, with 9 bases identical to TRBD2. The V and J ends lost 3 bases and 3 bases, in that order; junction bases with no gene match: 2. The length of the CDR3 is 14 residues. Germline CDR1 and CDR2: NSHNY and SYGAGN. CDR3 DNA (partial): TGTGCCAGCAGTGGGACTGGGGTTCAAGACACCCAGTAC. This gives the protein CASSGTGVQDTQY. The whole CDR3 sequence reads CASSGTGVQDTQYF.

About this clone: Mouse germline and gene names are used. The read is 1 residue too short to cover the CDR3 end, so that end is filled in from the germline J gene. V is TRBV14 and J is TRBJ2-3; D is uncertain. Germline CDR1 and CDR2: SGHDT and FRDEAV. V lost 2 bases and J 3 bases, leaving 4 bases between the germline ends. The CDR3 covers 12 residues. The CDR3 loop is CASSLWAETLYF. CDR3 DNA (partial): TGTGCCAGCAGTTTGTGGGCAGAAACGCTGTAT.

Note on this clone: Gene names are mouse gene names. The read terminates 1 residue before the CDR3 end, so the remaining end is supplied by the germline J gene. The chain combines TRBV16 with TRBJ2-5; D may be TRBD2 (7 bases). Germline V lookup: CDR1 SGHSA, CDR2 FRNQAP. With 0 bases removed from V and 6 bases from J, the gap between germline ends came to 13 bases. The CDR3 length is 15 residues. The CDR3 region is CASSLEGGGMDTQYF. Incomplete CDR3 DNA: TGTGCAAGCAGCTTAGAAGGGGGGGGAATGGACACCCAGTAC.

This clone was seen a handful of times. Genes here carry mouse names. The CDR3 protein is CASRDRDNQAPLF. Partial CDR3 DNA: TGTGCCAGCAGGGACAGGGACAACCAGGCTCCGCTT. This chain links TRBV13-3 with TRBJ1-5; TRBD1 agrees at 8 bases. From the germline J gene comes the end of the CDR3, since the read stops 1 residue before it. Germline V gene lookup returns CDR1 NNHDY and CDR2 SYVADS. V shed 5 bases and J 2 bases; nucleotides not matched to a gene: 0. This CDR3 has 13 amino acids.

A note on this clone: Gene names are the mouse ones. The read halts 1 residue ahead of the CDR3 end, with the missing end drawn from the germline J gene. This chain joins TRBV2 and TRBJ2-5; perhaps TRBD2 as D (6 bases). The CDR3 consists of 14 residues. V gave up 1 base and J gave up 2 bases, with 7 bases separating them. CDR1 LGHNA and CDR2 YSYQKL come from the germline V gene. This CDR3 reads CASSQGWGQDTQYF. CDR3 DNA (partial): TGTGCCAGCAGCCAAGGCTGGGGCCAAGACACCCAGTAC.

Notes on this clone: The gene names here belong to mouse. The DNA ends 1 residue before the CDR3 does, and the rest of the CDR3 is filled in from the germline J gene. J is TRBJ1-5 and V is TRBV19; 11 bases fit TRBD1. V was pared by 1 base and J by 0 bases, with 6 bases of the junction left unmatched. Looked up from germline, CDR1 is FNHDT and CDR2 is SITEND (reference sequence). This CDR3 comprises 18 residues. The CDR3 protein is CASSIRTGGTYNNQAPLF. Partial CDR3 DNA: TGTGCCAGCAGTATAAGGACAGGGGGCACCTATAACAACCAGGCTCCGCTT.

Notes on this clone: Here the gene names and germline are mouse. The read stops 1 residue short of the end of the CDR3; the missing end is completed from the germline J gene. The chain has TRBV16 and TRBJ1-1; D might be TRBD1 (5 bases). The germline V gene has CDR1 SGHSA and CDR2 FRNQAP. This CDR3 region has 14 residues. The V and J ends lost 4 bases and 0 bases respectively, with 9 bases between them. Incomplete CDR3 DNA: TGTGCAAGCAGCTCTGACAGTGCAAACACAGAAGTCTTC. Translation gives CASSSDSANTEVF. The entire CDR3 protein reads CASSSDSANTEVFF. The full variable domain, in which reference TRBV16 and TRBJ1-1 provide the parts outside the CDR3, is NAGVIQTPRHKVTGKGQEATLWCEPISGHSAVFWYRQTIVQGLEFLTYFRNQAPIDDSGMPKERFSAQMPNQSHSTLKIQSTQPQDSAVYLCASSSDSANTEVFFGKGTRLTVV.

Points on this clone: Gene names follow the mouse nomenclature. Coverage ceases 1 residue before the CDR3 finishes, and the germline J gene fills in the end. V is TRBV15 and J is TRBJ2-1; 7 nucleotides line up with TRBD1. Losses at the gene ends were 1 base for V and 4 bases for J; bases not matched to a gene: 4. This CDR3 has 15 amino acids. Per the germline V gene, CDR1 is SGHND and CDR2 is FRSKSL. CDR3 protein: CASSLEAGGYAEQFF. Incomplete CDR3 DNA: TGTGCCAGCAGTTTAGAGGCAGGGGGTTATGCTGAGCAGTTC.

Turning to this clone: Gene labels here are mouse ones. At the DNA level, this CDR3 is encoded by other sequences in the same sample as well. The sequenced part of the CDR3 DNA is TGTGCCAGCAGCCAACTGGGGGGTCAAAACACCTTGTAC. Translation: CASSQLGGQNTLY. The complete CDR3 protein is CASSQLGGQNTLYF. The V gene is TRBV2, the J gene TRBJ2-4, with TRBD2 matching over 7 bases. The observed sequence ends 1 residue before the CDR3 terminus, with the missing tail filled in from the germline J gene. The V segment lost 2 bases and the J segment 1 base; nucleotides outside the gene matches: 0. Germline values: CDR1 LGHNA, CDR2 YSYQKL. The CDR3 consists of 14 residues.

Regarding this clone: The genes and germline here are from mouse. The CDR3 reads CASSQPDKNTEVFF. The part of the CDR3 DNA that was read is TGTGCCAGCAGCCAACCGGACAAAAACACAGAAGTCTTC. V gene TRBV5 combines with J gene TRBJ1-1; possible D gene TRBD1, 5 bases. The CDR3 end lies 1 residue beyond the end of the read and is filled in from the germline J gene. Trimming left V 2 bases short and J 1 base short, with 8 bases between. Germline CDR1 and CDR2: LGHNA and YNLKQL (reference sequence). There are 14 residues in the CDR3.

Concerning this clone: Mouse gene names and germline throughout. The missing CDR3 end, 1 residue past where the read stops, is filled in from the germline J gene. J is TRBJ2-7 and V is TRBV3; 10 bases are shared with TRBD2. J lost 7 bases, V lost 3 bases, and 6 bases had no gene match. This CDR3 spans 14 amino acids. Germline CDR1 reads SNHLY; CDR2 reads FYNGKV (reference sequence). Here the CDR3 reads CASSFLGGRREQYF. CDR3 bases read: TGTGCCAGCAGCTTTCTGGGGGGGCGACGGGAACAGTAC.

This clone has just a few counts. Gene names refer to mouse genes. The CDR3 bases that were read are TGTGCCAGCTCAACCCGAAGCTCCTATGAACAGTAC. Residues: CASSTRSSYEQY. The CDR3 as a whole reads CASSTRSSYEQYF. The rearrangement uses TRBV14 and TRBJ2-7; no reliable D call. With the read ending 1 residue before the CDR3 end, the germline J gene is used to fill in that end. Germline-derived CDR1 and CDR2 are SGHDT and FRDEAV. V was pared by 7 bases and J by 0 bases, with 11 bases between. The CDR3 length is 13 residues.

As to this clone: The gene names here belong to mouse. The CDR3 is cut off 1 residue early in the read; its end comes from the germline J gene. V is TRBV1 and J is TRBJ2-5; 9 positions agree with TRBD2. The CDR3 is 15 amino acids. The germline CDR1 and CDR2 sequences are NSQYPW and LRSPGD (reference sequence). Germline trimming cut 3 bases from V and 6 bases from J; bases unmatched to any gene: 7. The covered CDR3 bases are TGCACCTGCAGTGCTACCGGGACTGGGCGGGACACCCAGTAC. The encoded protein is CTCSATGTGRDTQY. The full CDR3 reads CTCSATGTGRDTQYF.

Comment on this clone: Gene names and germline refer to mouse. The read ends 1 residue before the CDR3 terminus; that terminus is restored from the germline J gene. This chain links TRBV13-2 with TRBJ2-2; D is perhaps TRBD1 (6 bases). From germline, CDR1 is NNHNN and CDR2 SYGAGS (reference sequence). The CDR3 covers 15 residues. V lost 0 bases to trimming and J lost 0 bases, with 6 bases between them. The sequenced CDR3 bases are TGTGCCAGCGGTGATGGGACAGCAAACACCGGGCAGCTCTAC. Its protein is CASGDGTANTGQLY. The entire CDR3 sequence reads CASGDGTANTGQLYF.

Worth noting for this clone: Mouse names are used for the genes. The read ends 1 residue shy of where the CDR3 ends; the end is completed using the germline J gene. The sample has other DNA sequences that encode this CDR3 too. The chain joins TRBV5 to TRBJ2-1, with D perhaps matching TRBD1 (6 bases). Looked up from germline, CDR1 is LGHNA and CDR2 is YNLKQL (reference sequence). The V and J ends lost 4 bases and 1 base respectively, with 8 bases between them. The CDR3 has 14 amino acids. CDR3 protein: CASSPGQNYAEQFF. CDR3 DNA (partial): TGTGCCAGCAGCCCCGGACAGAACTATGCTGAGCAGTTC.

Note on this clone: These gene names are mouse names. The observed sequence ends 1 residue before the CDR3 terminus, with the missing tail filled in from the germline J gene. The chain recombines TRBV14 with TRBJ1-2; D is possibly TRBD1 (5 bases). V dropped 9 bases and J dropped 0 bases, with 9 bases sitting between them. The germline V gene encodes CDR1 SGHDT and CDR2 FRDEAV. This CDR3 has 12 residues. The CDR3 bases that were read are TGTGCCACCGGGACCACAAACTCCGACTACACC. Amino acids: CATGTTNSDYT. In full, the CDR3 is CATGTTNSDYTF.

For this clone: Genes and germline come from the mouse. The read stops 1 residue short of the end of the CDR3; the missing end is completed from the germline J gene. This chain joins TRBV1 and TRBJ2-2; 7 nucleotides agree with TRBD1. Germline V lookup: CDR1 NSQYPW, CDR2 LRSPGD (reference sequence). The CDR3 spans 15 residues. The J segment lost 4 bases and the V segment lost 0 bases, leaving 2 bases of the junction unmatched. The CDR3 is CTCSADTGATGQLYF. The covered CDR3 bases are TGCACCTGCAGTGCAGATACAGGGGCCACCGGGCAGCTCTAC.

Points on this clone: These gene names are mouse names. CDR3 protein: CASSSSQDTQYF. The covered CDR3 bases are TGTGCCAGCAGTAGCAGCCAAGACACCCAGTAC. The V gene is TRBV14, the J gene TRBJ2-5, with D hard to call. With the read ending 1 residue before the CDR3 end, the germline J gene is used to fill in that end. The germline V gene encodes CDR1 SGHDT and CDR2 FRDEAV. V was cut by 4 bases and J by 2 bases, with 5 bases left in between. This CDR3 has 12 residues.